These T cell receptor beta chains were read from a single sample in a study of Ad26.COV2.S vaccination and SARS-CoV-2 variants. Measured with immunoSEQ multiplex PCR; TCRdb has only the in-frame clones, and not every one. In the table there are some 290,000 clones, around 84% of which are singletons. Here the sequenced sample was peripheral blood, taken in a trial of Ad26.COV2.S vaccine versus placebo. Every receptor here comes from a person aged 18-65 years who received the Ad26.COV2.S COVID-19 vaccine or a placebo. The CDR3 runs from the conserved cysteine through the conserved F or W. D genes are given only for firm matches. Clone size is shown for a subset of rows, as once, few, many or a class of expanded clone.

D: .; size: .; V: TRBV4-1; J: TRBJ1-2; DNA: TGCGCCAGCAGCCTCCTGGGACCTATTAACTATGGCTACACCTTC; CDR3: CASSLLGPINYGYTF
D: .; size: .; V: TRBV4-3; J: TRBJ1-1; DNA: TGCGCCAGCAGCCGAAGCAGGTCGGACACTGAAGCTTTCTTT; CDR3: CASSRSRSDTEAFF
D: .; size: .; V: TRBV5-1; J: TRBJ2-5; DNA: TGCGCCAGCAGCTTATCCGTCCGGGAGACCCAGTACTTC; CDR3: CASSLSVRETQYF
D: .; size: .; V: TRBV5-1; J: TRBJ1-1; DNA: TGCGCCAGCAGCCGCCTCATCAGGTCGCGGAACACTGAAGCTTTCTTT; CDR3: CASSRLIRSRNTEAFF
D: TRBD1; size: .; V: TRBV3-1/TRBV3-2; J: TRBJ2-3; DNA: TGTGCCAGCAGCCCTACAGGGGCCGATACGCAGTATTTT; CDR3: CASSPTGADTQYF
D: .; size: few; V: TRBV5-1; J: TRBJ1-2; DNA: TGCGCCAGCAGCTCCGCGGAGGGGAACTATGGCTACACCTTC; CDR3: CASSSAEGNYGYTF
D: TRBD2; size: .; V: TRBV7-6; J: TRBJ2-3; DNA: TGTGCCAGCAGCCCGCTTTTGACTAGCGGGGGCACAGATACGCAGTATTTT; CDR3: CASSPLLTSGGTDTQYF
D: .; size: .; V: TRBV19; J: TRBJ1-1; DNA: TGTGCCAGTAGTGCAATCCCCGGGACATCCTGGGGGACTGAAGCTTTCTTT; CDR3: CASSAIPGTSWGTEAFF
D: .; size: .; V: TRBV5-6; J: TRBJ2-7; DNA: TGTGCCAGCAGCTTCCGAGCTTCGGCGTACGAGCAGTACTTC; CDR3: CASSFRASAYEQYF
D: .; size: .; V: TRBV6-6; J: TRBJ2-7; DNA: TGTGCCAGCAGCCCCCGACCCCACGAGCAGTACTTC; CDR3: CASSPRPHEQYF
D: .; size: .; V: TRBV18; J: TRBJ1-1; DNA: TGTGCCAGCTCACCGAATATCGGGGGATCTGAAGCTTTCTTT; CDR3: CASSPNIGGSEAFF
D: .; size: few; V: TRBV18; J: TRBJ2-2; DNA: TGTGCCAGCTCAGGTTGGAAGAATGGGGAGCTGTTTTTT; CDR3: CASSGWKNGELFF
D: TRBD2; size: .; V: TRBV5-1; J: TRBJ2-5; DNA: TGCGCCAGCAGCTTGGGTGGCGGGGGGGCCGAGGAGACCCAGTACTTC; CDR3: CASSLGGGGAEETQYF
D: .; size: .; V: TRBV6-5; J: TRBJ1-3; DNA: TGTGCCAGCAGTCCCGGCGGTACTGGAAACACCATATATTTT; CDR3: CASSPGGTGNTIYF
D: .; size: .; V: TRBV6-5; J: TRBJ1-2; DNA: TGTGCCAGCAGCCTAGGACACTCTAACTATGGCTACACCTTC; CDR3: CASSLGHSNYGYTF
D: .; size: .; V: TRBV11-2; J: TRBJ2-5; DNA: TGTGCCAGCAGCGAAGGACAGAGAAGAGAGACCCAGTACTTC; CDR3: CASSEGQRRETQYF
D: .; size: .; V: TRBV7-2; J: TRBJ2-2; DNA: TGTGCCAGCAGCTTAATGGGTGCTTCGAACACCGGGGAGCTGTTTTTT; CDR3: CASSLMGASNTGELFF
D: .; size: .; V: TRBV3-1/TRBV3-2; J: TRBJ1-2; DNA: TGTGCCAGCAGCCAATCCAAGGGGAACGGCTACACCTTC; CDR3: CASSQSKGNGYTF
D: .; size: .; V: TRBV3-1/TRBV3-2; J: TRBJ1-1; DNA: TGTGCCAGCAGCCAAGTTAAAACTGAAGCTTTCTTT; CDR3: CASSQVKTEAFF
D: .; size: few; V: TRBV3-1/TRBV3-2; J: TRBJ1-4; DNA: TGTGCCAGCAGCCAGGCGTCGGGGGCCTGGGAAAAACTGTTTTTT; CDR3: CASSQASGAWEKLFF
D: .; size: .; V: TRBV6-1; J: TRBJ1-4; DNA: TGTGCCAGCAGTGAAACCCCACCCTGGGAAAAACTGTTTTTT; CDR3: CASSETPPWEKLFF
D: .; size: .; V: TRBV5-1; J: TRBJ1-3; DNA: TGCGCCAGCAGCTTGGCAGCTCTCGGCTCTGGAAACACCATATATTTT; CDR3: CASSLAALGSGNTIYF
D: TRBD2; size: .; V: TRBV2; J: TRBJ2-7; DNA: TGTGCCAGCAGCCGGAGGATAGCGGGGGCCGACCGAGGGCAGTACTTC; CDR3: CASSRRIAGADRGQYF
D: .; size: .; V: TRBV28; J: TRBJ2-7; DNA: TGTGCCAGCAGTTTGAGGAGCTCCTACGAGCAGTACTTC; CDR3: CASSLRSSYEQYF
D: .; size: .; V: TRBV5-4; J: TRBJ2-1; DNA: TGTGCCTACCTGCCGGGACTGCGGGCCAATGAGCAGTTCTTC; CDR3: CAYLPGLRANEQFF
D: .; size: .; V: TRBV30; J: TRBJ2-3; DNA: TGTGCCTGGAGCGGCACAGATACGCAGTATTTT; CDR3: CAWSGTDTQYF
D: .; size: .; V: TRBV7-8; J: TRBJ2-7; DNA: TGTGCCAGCAGCGCGGACGGACATGGCTACGAGCAGTACTTC; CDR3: CASSADGHGYEQYF
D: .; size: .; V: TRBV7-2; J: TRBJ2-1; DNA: TGTGCCAGCAGCTCCGCACTAGCATACAATGAGCAGTTCTTC; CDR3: CASSSALAYNEQFF
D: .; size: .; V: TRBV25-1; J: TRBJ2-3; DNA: TGTGCCAGCAGTGAACCCCAAGCGGGCCCGCCTCAGTATTTT; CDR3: CASSEPQAGPPQYF
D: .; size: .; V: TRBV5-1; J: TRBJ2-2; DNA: TGCGCCAGCAGCGGTACAAGCAACACCGGGGAGCTGTTTTTT; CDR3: CASSGTSNTGELFF
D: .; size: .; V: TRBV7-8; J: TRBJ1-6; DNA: TGTGCCAGCAGCGGAAGGGTGGCGAATTCACCCCTCCACTTT; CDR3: CASSGRVANSPLHF
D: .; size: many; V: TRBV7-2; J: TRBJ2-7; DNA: TGTGCCAGCAGCTTAATCAACGAGCAGTACTTC; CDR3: CASSLINEQYF
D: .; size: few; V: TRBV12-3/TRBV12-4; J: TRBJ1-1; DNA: TGTGCCAGCAGTTTTGGGGGACATGAAGCTTTCTTT; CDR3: CASSFGGHEAFF
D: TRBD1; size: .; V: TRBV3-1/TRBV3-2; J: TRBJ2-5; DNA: TGTGCCAGCAGCCAACCATTCGGACAGGGAAGGGAGGACGAACAAGAGACCCAGTACTTC; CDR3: CASSQPFGQGREDEQETQYF
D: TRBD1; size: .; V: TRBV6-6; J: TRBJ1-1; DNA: TGTGCCAGCAGTTTCAACCCACAGGGGGTAGCTTTCTTT; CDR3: CASSFNPQGVAFF
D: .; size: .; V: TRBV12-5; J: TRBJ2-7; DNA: TGTGCTAGTGGTTTGGTACAGGCTAGTTGGGGGGCTAAGTGGTCCTACGAGCAGTACTTC; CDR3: CASGLVQASWGAKWSYEQYF
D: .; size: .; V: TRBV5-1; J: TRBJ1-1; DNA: TGCGCCAGCACCCCTGGGGGGGAGAACACTGAAGCTTTCTTT; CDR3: CASTPGGENTEAFF
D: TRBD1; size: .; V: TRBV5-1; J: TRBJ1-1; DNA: TGCGCCAGCAGCGGGGGACAGACTAACACTGAAGCTTTCTTT; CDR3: CASSGGQTNTEAFF
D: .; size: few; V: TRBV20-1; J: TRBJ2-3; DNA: TGCAGTGCTTCGGACAGAGATACGCAGTATTTT; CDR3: CSASDRDTQYF
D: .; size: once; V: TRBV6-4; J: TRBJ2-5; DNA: TGTGCCAGCAGTGACTCGATTTTCCCAGGTTCTTATAGGGAGACCCAGTACTTC; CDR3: CASSDSIFPGSYRETQYF
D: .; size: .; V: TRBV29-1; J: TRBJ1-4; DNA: TGCAGCGTGATGGGAGGGTCAACTAATGAAAAACTGTTTTTT; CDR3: CSVMGGSTNEKLFF
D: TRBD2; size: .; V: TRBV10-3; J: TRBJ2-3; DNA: TGTGCCATCAGGCCGAGCGGGGGCCGTACAGATACGCAGTATTTT; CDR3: CAIRPSGGRTDTQYF
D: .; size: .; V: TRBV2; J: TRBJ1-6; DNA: TGTGCCAGCAGTGAATGGGGGGGCTCCTATAATTCACCCCTCCACTTT; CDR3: CASSEWGGSYNSPLHF
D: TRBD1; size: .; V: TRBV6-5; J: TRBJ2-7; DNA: TGTGCCAGCAGCCGAGGGGGACAGGACGGGGAGCAGTACTTC; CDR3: CASSRGGQDGEQYF
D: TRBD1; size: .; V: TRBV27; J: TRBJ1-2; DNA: TGTGCCAGCAGACCCGGGACAGGGAGGGCGATTAACTATGGCTACACCTTC; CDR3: CASRPGTGRAINYGYTF
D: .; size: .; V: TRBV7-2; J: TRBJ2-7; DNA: TGTGCCAGCGTGGGGGGCACCTACTCCTACGAGCAGTACTTC; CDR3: CASVGGTYSYEQYF
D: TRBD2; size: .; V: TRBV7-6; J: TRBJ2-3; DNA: TGTGCCAGCAGTTTTAGCGGGGGTTTCTCCACAGATACGCAGTATTTT; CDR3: CASSFSGGFSTDTQYF
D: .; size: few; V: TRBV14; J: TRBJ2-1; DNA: TGTGCCAGCAGCCCACTGGAGGACTTTTACAATGAGCAGTTCTTC; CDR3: CASSPLEDFYNEQFF
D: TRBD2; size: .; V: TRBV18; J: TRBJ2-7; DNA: TGTGCCAGCTCACCTGGACTAGCGGGGACCTACGAGCAGTACTTC; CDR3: CASSPGLAGTYEQYF
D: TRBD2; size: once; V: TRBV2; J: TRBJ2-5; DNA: TGTGCCAGCAGTGAACGTGGGACTAGCGGGGAGACCCAGTACTTC; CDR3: CASSERGTSGETQYF
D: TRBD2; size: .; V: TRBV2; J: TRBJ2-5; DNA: TGTGCCAGCAGTGAATGGGGACTAGCAGGCGAGACCCAGTACTTC; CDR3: CASSEWGLAGETQYF
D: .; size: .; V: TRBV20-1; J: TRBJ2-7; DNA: TGCAGTGCTCCGAGGGGCAACGAGCAGTACTTC; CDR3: CSAPRGNEQYF